A selection of T cell receptor beta chains follows, all from one sample in a study of CD4 T cells in relation to SARS-CoV-2 and coronaviruses. Clones were read by immunoSEQ multiplex PCR, and TCRdb kept only the in-frame ones, dropping some. The repertoire has about 20,000 clones, 65% to 85% of them found once; the top ten carry 15% to 20%. Their cognate antigens are unknown. The sample comprised CD4+ T cells from PBMCs, cultured in vitro. These receptors were taken from a human donor in good health. Both conserved end residues are part of each CDR3. D genes are given only for firm matches. Size is omitted from some rows. Given values are once, few, many or a class for expanded clones.

d_call	j_call	v_call	clone_size	cdr3_nt	cdr3_aa
TRBD2	TRBJ2-5	TRBV6-1	-	TGTGCCAGCAGTGGAACCGGGACTAGCGGGAGAGGGTCCCAGTACTTC	CASSGTGTSGRGSQYF
-	TRBJ2-7	TRBV5-6	-	TGTGCCAGCAGCTTGGTTGGAACTAGAGTATACGAGCAGTACTTC	CASSLVGTRVYEQYF
-	TRBJ1-2	TRBV3-1/TRBV3-2	-	TGTGCCAGCAGCCAAGATCACGCGTATGGCTACACCTTC	CASSQDHAYGYTF
-	TRBJ1-1	TRBV27	medium-sized	TGTGCCAGCAGCGCTCCAGGGTTCGGTGTTAACACTGAAGCTTTCTTT	CASSAPGFGVNTEAFF
TRBD2	TRBJ2-1	TRBV28	-	TGTGCCAGCAGTCTATCGTCCACTAGCGGCCGGGGGGAGTTCTTC	CASSLSSTSGRGEFF
TRBD2	TRBJ2-1	TRBV28	-	TGTGCCAGCAGGCCTCCGGGACTAGCGGGACTGAATGAGCAGTTCTTC	CASRPPGLAGLNEQFF
-	TRBJ1-1	TRBV4-2	-	TGTGCCTGCGCCGGGGGAGGAGTCACTGAAGCTTTCTTT	CACAGGGVTEAFF
-	TRBJ2-3	TRBV19	-	TGTGCCAGTAGTCTGGAAACTAGCACAGATACGCAGTATTTT	CASSLETSTDTQYF
-	TRBJ2-2	TRBV19	-	TGTGCCACCTTGAACGGAGGGATCGGGGAGCTGTTTTTT	CATLNGGIGELFF
-	TRBJ1-3	TRBV18	-	TGTGCCAGCTCACTGAAGACAGACCGAAACACCATATATTTT	CASSLKTDRNTIYF
TRBD2	TRBJ2-3	TRBV7-3	-	TGTGCCAGCAGCTGGACTAGCGGGGGGGCAGATACGCAGTATTTT	CASSWTSGGADTQYF
-	TRBJ1-5	TRBV5-8	-	TGTGCCAGCAGCTTGGCCCTCCGGGACGGCCAGCATTTT	CASSLALRDGQHF
TRBD1	TRBJ2-5	TRBV6-5	-	TGTGCCAGCAGTTACCCAAGGACAGGGGAGGGTGAGACCCAGTACTTC	CASSYPRTGEGETQYF
-	TRBJ1-6	TRBV30	-	TGTGCCTGGAGTCTCGGACACAATTCACCCCTCCACTTT	CAWSLGHNSPLHF